The 10 T cell receptor beta chains listed next were all sequenced from one sample in a study of T-cell reconstitution after alpha-beta-depleted transplantation in children. Unique molecular identifiers were built into the TCRbeta library. MiXCR, run by TCRdb on the PCR reads, gives a single entry per CDR3 protein. This sample has fewer than 550,000 distinct CDR3 sequences, with roughly 10% found just once. The sequencing here drew on PBMCs, mostly from graft donor cells, taken 180 days after TCRalphabeta/CD19-depleted stem cell transplant. Receptors originate from a female patient aged 2-10 years who had a stem cell transplant for aplastic anemia, so the T cells may come from the graft donor.

This clonotype was recorded at least ten times. The rearrangement uses TRBV12-3 or TRBV12-4 and TRBJ2-1, with a weak D call TRBD2 (5 bases). V was trimmed by 6 bases and J by 5 bases, leaving 14 bases between them. This CDR3 comprises 14 residues. The chain's CDR3 is CASSHAREHNEQFF. The CDR3 coding sequence is TGTGCCAGCAGCCACGCCCGGGAACACAATGAGCAGTTCTTC.

The chain joins TRBV15 to TRBJ2-7; D remains ambiguous. Germline CDR1 LNHNV, CDR2 YYDKDF (reference sequence). The CDR3 contains 14 residues. V was pared by 3 bases and J by 0 bases, with 9 bases between. CDR3 amino acids: CATSSRVSSYEQYF. CDR3 DNA: TGTGCCACCAGCAGCCGGGTTTCCTCCTACGAGCAGTACTTC.

This clonotype was counted between two and nine times. This sequence joins TRBV9 and TRBJ2-3; D is unclear. The CDR3 is 16 residues long. Between the trimmed V and J ends, which lost 0 bases and 0 bases, there was a span of 11 bases. Per the germline V gene, CDR1 is SGDLS and CDR2 is YYNGEE. The CDR3 DNA sequence: TGTGCCAGCAGCGTAGAACCAGGCCCAAGCACAGATACGCAGTATTTT. It translates to CASSVEPGPSTDTQYF.

This clonotype was seen ten or more times. The chain recombines TRBV5-1 with TRBJ1-5; no clear D gene. There are 13 residues in the CDR3. The germline V gene has CDR1 SGHRS and CDR2 YFSETQ. V lost 5 bases and J 1 base, leaving 7 bases between the germline ends. The CDR3 DNA sequence: TGCGCCAGCAGGGCGGACAGCAATCAGCCCCAGCATTTT. Its protein is CASRADSNQPQHF. Full variable domain (rest looked up from reference TRBV5-1 and TRBJ1-5): KAGVTQTPRYLIKTRGQQVTLSCSPISGHRSVSWYQQTPGQGLQFLFEYFSETQRNKGNFPGRFSGRQFSNSRSEMNVSTLELGDSALYLCASRADSNQPQHFGDGTRLSIL.

This clonotype is a singleton in its sample. The J gene is TRBJ2-1, the V gene TRBV28, with TRBD2 matching 8 bases. Trimming removed 6 bases from V and 3 bases from J; junction bases left unmatched: 10. The length of the CDR3 is 16 residues. The V gene's germline CDR1 is MDHEN and CDR2 SYDVKM. The CDR3 DNA is TGTGCCAGCAGCCTCGCAGCGGGAGTAATCTACAATGAGCAGTTCTTC. Its protein product is CASSLAAGVIYNEQFF.

CDR3 nucleotides: TGCAGCGTTAGGGCTAACTATGGCTACACCTTC. This gives the protein CSVRANYGYTF. The chain is built from TRBV29-1 and TRBJ1-2; no definite D call. Germline assignment: CDR1 SQVTM and CDR2 ANQGSEA. Trimming took off 5 bases at V and 0 bases at J, with 4 bases between the two ends. The CDR3 has 11 amino acids. The whole variable domain, remainder taken from reference TRBV29-1 and TRBJ1-2, is SAVISQKPSRDICQRGTSLTIQCQVDSQVTMMFWYRQQPGQSLTLIATANQGSEATYESGFVIDKFPISRPNLTFSTLTVSNMSPEDSSIYLCSVRANYGYTFGSGTRLTVV.

This clonotype was counted only a few times. The rearrangement links TRBV5-1 to TRBJ1-1, with D possibly being TRBD1 (6 bases). The V gene lost 0 bases and the J gene lost 2 bases, with 11 bases spanning the gap. The V gene's germline CDR1 is SGHRS and CDR2 YFSETQ. This CDR3 region has 15 residues. As DNA, the CDR3 is TGCGCCAGCAGCTTGGGTCAGGGGATCAACACTGAAGCTTTCTTT. Protein sequence: CASSLGQGINTEAFF.

This clonotype was observed at least ten times. The chain recombines TRBV12-3 or TRBV12-4 with TRBJ1-3; 8 bases agree with TRBD1. The CDR3 has 13 residues. With 6 bases clipped from V and 5 bases from J, the junction kept 3 bases outside the gene matches. As DNA, the CDR3 is TGTGCCAGCAGGGACAGGGCAAGAAACACCATATATTTT. Translation: CASRDRARNTIYF.

This clonotype has only a few counts. V gene TRBV12-3 or TRBV12-4 combines with J gene TRBJ2-3, with unresolved D. The CDR3 runs to 16 residues. V shed 6 bases and J shed 2 bases, with 18 bases lying between them. The CDR3 nucleotides are TGTGCCAGCAGGGGGATCTCTACCGGTTTCACAGATACGCAGTATTTT. Translation gives CASRGISTGFTDTQYF.

This clonotype was found a few times. The V gene is TRBV11-1, the J gene TRBJ1-6, with a possible D match to TRBD1 (6 bases). V gave up 6 bases and J gave up 0 bases, with 18 bases separating them. Germline loops: CDR1 SGHAT, CDR2 FQDESV (reference sequence). This CDR3 has 18 residues. The CDR3 loop is CASSKGGGASSYNSPLHF. The CDR3 DNA sequence: TGTGCCAGCAGTAAAGGGGGGGGCGCCAGCTCCTATAATTCACCCCTCCACTTT.